One sample yielded the 8 T cell receptor beta chains listed below, sequenced in a study of T cells after yellow fever vaccination. TCRdb ran MiXCR on the 5' RACE reads and lists one entry per CDR3 protein. This table has under 600,000 distinct CDR3 sequences, roughly 22% appearing once. This sample comprised PBMCs, obtained approximately 20 days after the first yellow fever vaccination. The origin of the receptors is a young man who received the YFV17D yellow fever vaccine.

The chain links TRBV6-5 to TRBJ1-6, with D unclear. Trimming left V 3 bases short and J 9 bases short, with 12 bases between. This CDR3 region has 14 residues. CDR1 is MNHEY and CDR2 is SVGAGI in the germline V gene. The CDR3 spells CASSYPGAGSPLHF. As DNA, the CDR3 is TGTGCCAGCAGTTATCCGGGAGCGGGTTCACCCCTCCACTTT.

This clonotype was observed a few times. The rearrangement uses TRBV7-2 and TRBJ2-2; 10 bases match TRBD2. Germline CDR1 SGHTA, CDR2 FQGNSA. The CDR3 loop spans 16 amino acids. The trim removed 4 bases at V and 7 bases at J, leaving 9 bases unmatched. CDR3 protein: CASSSPGLAFNGELFF. The CDR3 DNA reads as TGTGCCAGCAGCTCTCCGGGACTAGCGTTTAACGGGGAGCTGTTTTTT.

The chain joins TRBV12-3 or TRBV12-4 to TRBJ2-3; 11 nucleotides line up with TRBD2. The length of the CDR3 is 16 residues. V dropped 4 bases and J dropped 1; count of bases not matched to a gene: 4. CDR3 in amino acids: CASSSRGLAGTDTQYF. As DNA, the CDR3 is TGTGCCAGCAGTTCTCGGGGACTAGCGGGCACAGATACGCAGTATTTT.

The chain couples TRBV5-1 to TRBJ2-5; D not certain. The CDR3 has 13 residues. Trimming removed 0 bases at V and 4 bases at J, with 7 bases between. CDR1 is SGHRS and CDR2 is YFSETQ in the germline V gene. CDR3 sequence reads: CASSLEVLETQYF. The CDR3 nucleotides are TGCGCCAGCAGCTTGGAGGTTTTAGAGACCCAGTACTTC.

This clonotype was seen a handful of times. The gene calls are TRBV7-2 and TRBJ1-1; 8 bases fit TRBD1. The CDR3 runs 15 residues. After removal of 11 bases from V and 0 bases from J, the junction contained 11 bases not matched to a gene. CDR1 is SGHTA, CDR2 FQGNSA, per germline. The CDR3 region has the DNA TGTGCCGAACAGGGGACAGGACCGATGAACACTGAAGCTTTCTTT. It specifies CAEQGTGPMNTEAFF.

This clonotype occurred a few times. This rearrangement joins TRBV7-9 to TRBJ1-1; 7 bases match TRBD1. In germline, CDR1 is SEHNR, CDR2 FQNEAQ (reference sequence). The J segment lost 5 bases and the V segment lost 1 base, leaving 4 bases of the junction unmatched. There are 14 residues in the CDR3. CDR3 DNA: TGTGCCAGCAGCTTAGAAGGGGGCTTGACTGAAGCTTTCTTT. Translation: CASSLEGGLTEAFF.

The table lists this clonotype with a few counts. The genes are TRBV27 and TRBJ2-2; 9 positions match TRBD2. Trimming at V came to 1 base and at J to 0 bases, leaving 15 bases not matched to a gene. This CDR3 comprises 21 residues. Germline CDR1 and CDR2: MNHEY and SMNVEV (reference sequence). This chain's CDR3 is CASSLWGTTRGGVPNTGELFF. The CDR3, as DNA: TGTGCCAGCAGTTTATGGGGGACTACGCGGGGGGGCGTTCCGAACACCGGGGAGCTGTTTTTT.

V and J are TRBV5-1 and TRBJ1-6; possibly TRBD1 for D (5 bases). The CDR3 consists of 15 residues. Germline lookup yields CDR1 SGHRS and CDR2 YFSETQ. V lost 0 bases to trimming and J lost 10 bases, with 14 bases between them. The CDR3 protein is CASSLAWQGRSPLHF. CDR3 nucleotides: TGCGCCAGCAGCTTGGCCTGGCAGGGTCGCTCACCCCTCCACTTT.